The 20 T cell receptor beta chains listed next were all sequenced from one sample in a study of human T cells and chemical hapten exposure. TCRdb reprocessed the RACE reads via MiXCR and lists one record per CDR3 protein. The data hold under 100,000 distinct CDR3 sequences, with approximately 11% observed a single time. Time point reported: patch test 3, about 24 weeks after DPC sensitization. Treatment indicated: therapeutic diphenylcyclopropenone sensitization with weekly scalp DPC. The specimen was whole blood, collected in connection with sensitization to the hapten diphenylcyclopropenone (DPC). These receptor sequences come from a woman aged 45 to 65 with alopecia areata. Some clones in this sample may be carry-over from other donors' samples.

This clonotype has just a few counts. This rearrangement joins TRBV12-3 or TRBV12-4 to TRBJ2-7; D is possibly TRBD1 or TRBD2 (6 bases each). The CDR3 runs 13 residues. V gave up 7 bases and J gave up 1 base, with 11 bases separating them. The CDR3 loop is CASKEGGSYEQYF. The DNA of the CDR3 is TGTGCCAGCAAAGAGGGGGGATCCTACGAGCAGTACTTC.

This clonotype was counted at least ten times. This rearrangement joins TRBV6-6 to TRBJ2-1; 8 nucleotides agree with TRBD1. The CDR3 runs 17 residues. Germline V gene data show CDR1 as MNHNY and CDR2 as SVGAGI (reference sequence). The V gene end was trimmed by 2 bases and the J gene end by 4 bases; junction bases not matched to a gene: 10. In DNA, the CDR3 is TGTGCCAGCAGTTACCTACGGACAGGGAGGCTATACAATGAGCAGTTCTTC. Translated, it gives CASSYLRTGRLYNEQFF.

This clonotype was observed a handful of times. The CDR3 spells CASSLAPWGSSYNEQFF. CDR3 nucleotides: TGTGCCAGCAGCTTAGCGCCCTGGGGGAGCTCCTACAATGAGCAGTTCTTC. The V and J genes are TRBV7-8 and TRBJ2-1, with D perhaps TRBD1 or TRBD2 (5 bases each). This CDR3 is built from 17 residues. CDR1 SGHVS and CDR2 FQNEAQ come from the germline V gene. With 0 bases removed from V and 0 bases from J, the gap between germline ends came to 12 bases. The complete variable domain, with remaining parts taken from reference TRBV7-8 and TRBJ2-1, reads GAGVSQSPRYKVAKRGQDVALRCDPISGHVSLFWYQQALGQGPEFLTYFQNEAQLDKSGLPSDRFFAERPEGSVSTLKIQRTQQEDSAVYLCASSLAPWGSSYNEQFFGPGTRLTVL.

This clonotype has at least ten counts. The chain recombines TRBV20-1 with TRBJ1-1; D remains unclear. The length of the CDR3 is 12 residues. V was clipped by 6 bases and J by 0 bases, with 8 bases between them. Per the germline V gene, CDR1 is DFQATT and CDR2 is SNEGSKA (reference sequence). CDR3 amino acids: CSAGRLNTEAFF. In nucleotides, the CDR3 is TGCAGTGCGGGTAGGTTGAACACTGAAGCTTTCTTT.

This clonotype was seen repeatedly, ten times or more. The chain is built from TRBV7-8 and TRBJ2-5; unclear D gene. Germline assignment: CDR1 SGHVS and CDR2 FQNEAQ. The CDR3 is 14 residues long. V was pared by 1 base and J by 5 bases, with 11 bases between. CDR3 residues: CASSLGPKGETQYF. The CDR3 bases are TGTGCCAGCAGCTTAGGCCCCAAAGGGGAGACCCAGTACTTC. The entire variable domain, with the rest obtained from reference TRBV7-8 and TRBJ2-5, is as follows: GAGVSQSPRYKVAKRGQDVALRCDPISGHVSLFWYQQALGQGPEFLTYFQNEAQLDKSGLPSDRFFAERPEGSVSTLKIQRTQQEDSAVYLCASSLGPKGETQYFGPGTRLLVL.

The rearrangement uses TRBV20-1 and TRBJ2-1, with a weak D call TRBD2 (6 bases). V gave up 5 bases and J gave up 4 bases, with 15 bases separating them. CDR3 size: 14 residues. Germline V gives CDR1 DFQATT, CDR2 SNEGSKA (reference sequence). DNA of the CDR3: TGCAGTGCTGAGAGAGCGGGCCCTTACAATGAGCAGTTCTTC. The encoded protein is CSAERAGPYNEQFF.

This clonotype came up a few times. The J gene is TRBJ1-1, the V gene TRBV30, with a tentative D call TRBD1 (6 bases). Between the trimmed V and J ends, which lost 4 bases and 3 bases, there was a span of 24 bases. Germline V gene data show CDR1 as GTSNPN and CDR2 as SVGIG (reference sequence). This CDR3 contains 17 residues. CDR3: CAWTTGHRVASDTEAFF. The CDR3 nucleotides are TGTGCCTGGACCACCGGGCACAGGGTAGCGTCGGACACTGAAGCTTTCTTT.

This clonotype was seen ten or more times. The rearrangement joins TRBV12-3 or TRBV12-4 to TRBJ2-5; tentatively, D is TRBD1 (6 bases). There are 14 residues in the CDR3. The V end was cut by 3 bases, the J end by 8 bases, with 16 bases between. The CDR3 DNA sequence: TGTGCCAGCAGTTTGGTGGGCAGAGGGGGTACCCAGTACTTC. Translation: CASSLVGRGGTQYF.

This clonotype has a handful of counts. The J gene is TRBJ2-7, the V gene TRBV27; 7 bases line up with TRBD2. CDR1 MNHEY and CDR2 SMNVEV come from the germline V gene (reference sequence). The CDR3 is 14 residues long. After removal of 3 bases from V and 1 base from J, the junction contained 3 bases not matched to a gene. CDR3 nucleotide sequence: TGTGCCAGCAGTTTGTCCGGGGGGTCCTACGAGCAGTACTTC. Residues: CASSLSGGSYEQYF.

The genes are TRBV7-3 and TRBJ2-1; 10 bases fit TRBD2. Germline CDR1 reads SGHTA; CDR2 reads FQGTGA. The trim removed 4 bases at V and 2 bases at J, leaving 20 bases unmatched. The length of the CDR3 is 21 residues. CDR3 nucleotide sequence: TGTGCCAGCAGCTCCCAAGTTAGGGGGACTAGCGCCCTGATAGCCTACAATGAGCAGTTCTTC. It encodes CASSSQVRGTSALIAYNEQFF. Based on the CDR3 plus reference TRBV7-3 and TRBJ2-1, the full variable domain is GAGVSQTPSNKVTEKGKYVELRCDPISGHTALYWYRQSLGQGPEFLIYFQGTGAADDSGLPNDRFFAVRPEGSVSTLKIQRTERGDSAVYLCASSSQVRGTSALIAYNEQFFGPGTRLTVL.

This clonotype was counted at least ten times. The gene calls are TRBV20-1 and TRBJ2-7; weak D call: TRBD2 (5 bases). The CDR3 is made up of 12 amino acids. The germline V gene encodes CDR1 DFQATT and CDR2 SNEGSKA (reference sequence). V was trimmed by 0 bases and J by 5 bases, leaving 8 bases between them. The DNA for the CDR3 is TGCAGTGCTAGAGATCGGGGTCACGAGCAGTACTTC. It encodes CSARDRGHEQYF.

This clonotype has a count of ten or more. The CDR3 region is CASSQGTGFNEQFF. CDR3 DNA: TGCGCCAGCAGCCAAGGAACAGGGTTCAATGAGCAGTTCTTC. The V call is TRBV4-1, the J call TRBJ2-1, with D possibly matching TRBD1 (6 bases). Germline-derived CDR1 and CDR2 are MGHRA and YSYEKL. With 1 base removed from V and 6 bases from J, the gap between germline ends came to 10 bases. This CDR3 region has 14 residues.

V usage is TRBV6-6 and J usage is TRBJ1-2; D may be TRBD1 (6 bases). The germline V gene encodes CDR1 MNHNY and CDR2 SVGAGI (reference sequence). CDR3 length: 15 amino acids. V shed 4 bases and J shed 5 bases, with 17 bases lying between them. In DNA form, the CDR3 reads TGTGCCAGCAGTTTCCCAAATGACAGGTTATATGGCTACACCTTC. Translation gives CASSFPNDRLYGYTF.

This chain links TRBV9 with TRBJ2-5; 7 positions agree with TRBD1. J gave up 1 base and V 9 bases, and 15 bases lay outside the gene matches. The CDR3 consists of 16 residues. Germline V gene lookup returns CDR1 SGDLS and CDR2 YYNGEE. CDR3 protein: CANFFGQEIPQETQYF. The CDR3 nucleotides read TGTGCCAACTTTTTCGGACAGGAGATTCCCCAAGAGACCCAGTACTTC.

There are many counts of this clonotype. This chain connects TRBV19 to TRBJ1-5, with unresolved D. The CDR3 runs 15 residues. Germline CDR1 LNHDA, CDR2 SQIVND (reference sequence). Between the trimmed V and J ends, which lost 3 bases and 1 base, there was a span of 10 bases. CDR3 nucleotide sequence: TGTGCCAGTAGTATGGCGCGCAGGAGCAATCAGCCCCAGCATTTT. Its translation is CASSMARRSNQPQHF.

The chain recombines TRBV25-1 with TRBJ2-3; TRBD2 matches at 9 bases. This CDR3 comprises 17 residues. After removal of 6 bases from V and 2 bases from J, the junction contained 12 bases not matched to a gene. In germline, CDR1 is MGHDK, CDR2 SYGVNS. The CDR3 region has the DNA TGTGCCAGCAGGGGACCAGGGAGCGGGAGGCCCACAGATACGCAGTATTTT. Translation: CASRGPGSGRPTDTQYF.

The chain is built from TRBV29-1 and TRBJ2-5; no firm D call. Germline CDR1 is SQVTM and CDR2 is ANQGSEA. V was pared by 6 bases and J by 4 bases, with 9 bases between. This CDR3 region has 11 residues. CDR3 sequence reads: CSVGDRETQYF. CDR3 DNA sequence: TGCAGCGTCGGAGATCGAGAGACCCAGTACTTC.

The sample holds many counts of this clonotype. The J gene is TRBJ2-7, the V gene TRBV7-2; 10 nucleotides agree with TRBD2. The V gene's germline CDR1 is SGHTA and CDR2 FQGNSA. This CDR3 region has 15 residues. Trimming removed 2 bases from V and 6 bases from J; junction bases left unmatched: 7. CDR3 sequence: CASSLSPGLAVEQYF. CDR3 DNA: TGTGCCAGCAGCTTAAGTCCCGGACTAGCGGTCGAGCAGTACTTC.

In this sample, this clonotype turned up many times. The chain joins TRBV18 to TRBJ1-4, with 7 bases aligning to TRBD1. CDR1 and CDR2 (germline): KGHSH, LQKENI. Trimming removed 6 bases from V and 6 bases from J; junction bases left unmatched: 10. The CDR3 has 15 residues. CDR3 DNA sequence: TGTGCCAGCTCCCTTCGACAGGGTTCTGATGAAAAACTGTTTTTT. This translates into CASSLRQGSDEKLFF. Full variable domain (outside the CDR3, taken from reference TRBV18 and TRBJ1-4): NAGVMQNPRHLVRRRGQEARLRCSPMKGHSHVYWYRQLPEEGLKFMVYLQKENIIDESGMPKERFSAEFPKEGPSILRIQQVVRGDSAAYFCASSLRQGSDEKLFFGSGTQLSVL.

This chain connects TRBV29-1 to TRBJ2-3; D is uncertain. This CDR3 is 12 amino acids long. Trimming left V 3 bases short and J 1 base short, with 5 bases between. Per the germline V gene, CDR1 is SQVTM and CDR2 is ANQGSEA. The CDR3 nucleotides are TGCAGCGTTGACAGGCGCACAGATACGCAGTATTTT. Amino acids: CSVDRRTDTQYF.